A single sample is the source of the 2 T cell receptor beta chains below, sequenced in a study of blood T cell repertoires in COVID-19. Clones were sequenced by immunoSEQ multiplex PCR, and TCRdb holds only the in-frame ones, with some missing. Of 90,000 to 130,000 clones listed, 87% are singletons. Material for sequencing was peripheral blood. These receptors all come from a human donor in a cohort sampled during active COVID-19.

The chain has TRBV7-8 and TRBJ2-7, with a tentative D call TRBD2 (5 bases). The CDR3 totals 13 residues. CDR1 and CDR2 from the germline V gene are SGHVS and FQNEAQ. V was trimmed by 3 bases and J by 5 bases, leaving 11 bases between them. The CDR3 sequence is CASSLGEGNEQYF. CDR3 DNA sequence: TGTGCCAGCAGCTTGGGAGAAGGAAACGAGCAGTACTTC.

CDR3 sequence: CASSEQRAFEQFF. The CDR3 coding sequence is TGCGCCAGCAGTGAGCAGCGGGCTTTTGAGCAGTTCTTC. V gene TRBV10-1 combines with J gene TRBJ2-1, with D perhaps TRBD2 (6 bases). Germline V gives CDR1 WNHNN, CDR2 SYGVQD (reference sequence). There are 13 residues in the CDR3. With 2 bases removed from V and 9 bases from J, the gap between germline ends came to 11 bases.